This entry lists 24 T cell receptor beta chains sequenced from one sample in a study of cytomegalovirus exposure and HLA in healthy donors. Both 60 Vbeta primers and 13 Jbeta primers went into the PCR. Repertoires were generated with immunoSEQ multiplex PCR, while TCRdb's copy carries only in-frame clones and drops some. This table has approximately 150,000 clones, more than 75% appearing once. Specimen: PBMCs. The source is a man younger than 30 in good health and CMV-seropositive.

The rearrangement uses TRBV6-5 and TRBJ1-1, with 7 bases identical to TRBD1. Germline-derived CDR1 and CDR2 are MNHEY and SVGAGI. The CDR3 contains 15 residues. V dropped 2 bases and J dropped 4; count of bases not matched to a gene: 7. The chain's CDR3 is CASSYQGVGSTEAFF. CDR3 bases: TGTGCCAGCAGTTACCAGGGGGTAGGGAGCACTGAAGCTTTCTTT.

This rearrangement joins TRBV7-9 to TRBJ2-7; D perhaps matches TRBD2 (6 bases). The CDR3 is 14 amino acids. V lost 6 bases to trimming and J lost 0 bases, with 12 bases between them. The V gene's germline CDR1 is SEHNR and CDR2 FQNEAQ (reference sequence). The CDR3 here is CASSSPGSSYEQYF. CDR3 sequence (DNA): TGTGCCAGCAGTTCCCCCGGGAGCTCCTACGAGCAGTACTTC.

The V call is TRBV5-1, the J call TRBJ2-7; D may be TRBD1 (5 bases). The CDR3 is 15 amino acids. Trimming cost V 0 bases and J 4 bases, with 14 bases left between them. Germline V gene lookup returns CDR1 SGHRS and CDR2 YFSETQ. Here the CDR3 reads CASSLGQGSLYEQYF. Here the CDR3 DNA reads TGCGCCAGCAGCTTGGGCCAGGGTAGTTTATACGAGCAGTACTTC.

The gene calls are TRBV2 and TRBJ2-1, with 14 bases identical to TRBD2. The CDR3 spans 20 residues. Germline CDR1 is SNHLY and CDR2 is FYNNEI. V shed 6 bases and J 0 bases; nucleotides not matched to a gene: 13. The CDR3 reads CASSPRLAGGIYSSYNEQFF. In DNA, the CDR3 is TGTGCCAGCAGCCCCAGACTAGCGGGAGGGATCTATAGCTCCTACAATGAGCAGTTCTTC.

V gene TRBV7-8 combines with J gene TRBJ2-7; 11 bases agree with TRBD2. The CDR3 has 17 residues. CDR1 and CDR2 (germline): SGHVS, FQNEAQ. With V trimmed by 2 bases and J by 4 bases, 10 bases remained unmatched. The CDR3 nucleotides are TGTGCCAGCAGCTTACCCATTAGACTAGCGGGACCGTACGAGCAGTACTTC. It specifies CASSLPIRLAGPYEQYF. The whole variable domain, filled in from reference TRBV7-8 and TRBJ2-7, reads GAGVSQSPRYKVAKRGQDVALRCDPISGHVSLFWYQQALGQGPEFLTYFQNEAQLDKSGLPSDRFFAERPEGSVSTLKIQRTQQEDSAVYLCASSLPIRLAGPYEQYFGPGTRLTVT.

The chain employs TRBV28 and TRBJ2-3, with D hard to call. The germline V gene has CDR1 MDHEN and CDR2 SYDVKM. Trimming stripped 5 bases from V and 8 bases from J, with 23 bases between. The CDR3 consists of 16 residues. The CDR3 sequence is CASSPSGSFGFFTQYF. The CDR3 DNA is TGTGCCAGCAGTCCGAGTGGTAGCTTTGGATTTTTTACGCAGTATTTT.

The chain uses TRBV6-5 and TRBJ2-7; TRBD1 aligns across 7 bases. The length of the CDR3 is 14 residues. Trimming took 5 bases from V and 2 from J; bases not matched to a gene: 6. Germline V CDR1 and CDR2: MNHEY, SVGAGI. CDR3 in amino acids: CASSGPGQTYEQYF. As DNA, the CDR3 is TGTGCCAGCAGTGGACCGGGACAGACCTACGAGCAGTACTTC.

In regard to this clone: The sample contains more than one DNA sequence encoding this CDR3. The rearrangement links TRBV2 to TRBJ1-1; D gene uncertain. The CDR3 covers 13 residues. The V and J ends lost 2 bases and 1 base respectively, with 5 bases between them. The germline V gene has CDR1 SNHLY and CDR2 FYNNEI. The CDR3 DNA reads as TGTGCCAGCAGTGAACAGTGGAACACTGAAGCTTTCTTT. This encodes CASSEQWNTEAFF.

This clone was counted once. This chain joins TRBV19 and TRBJ2-2, with D possibly being TRBD2 (5 bases). This CDR3 is 13 amino acids long. Germline assignment: CDR1 LNHDA and CDR2 SQIVND (reference sequence). V was trimmed by 3 bases and J by 9 bases, leaving 11 bases between them. In nucleotides, the CDR3 is TGTGCCAGTAGTATGGGAGCCAGAAGGGAGCTGTTTTTT. Protein: CASSMGARRELFF.

The V gene is TRBV6-6, the J gene TRBJ2-7; a possible D gene is TRBD1 (6 bases). The germline V gene has CDR1 MNHNY and CDR2 SVGAGI (reference sequence). The CDR3 is 13 residues long. Trimming removed 7 bases at V and 5 bases at J, with 15 bases between. The CDR3 here is CASNHPGEDEQYF. The CDR3 bases are TGTGCCAGCAACCACCCAGGGGAAGACGAGCAGTACTTC.

This clone has a single count. The chain employs TRBV2 and TRBJ2-3, with D possibly being TRBD1 (6 bases). Germline V gene lookup returns CDR1 SNHLY and CDR2 FYNNEI. The CDR3 has 13 residues. V was shortened by 8 bases and J by 3 bases, with 12 bases between the two germline ends. The DNA for the CDR3 is TGTGCCAGCCAAAACAGGGATACAGATACGCAGTATTTT. Protein sequence: CASQNRDTDTQYF.

V usage is TRBV9 and J usage is TRBJ2-2; tentative D call: TRBD2 (6 bases). CDR3 length equals 17 residues. In germline, CDR1 is SGDLS, CDR2 YYNGEE. The V and J ends lost 1 base and 1 base respectively, with 14 bases between them. CDR3: CASSVKPGLKNTGELFF. In DNA, the CDR3 is TGTGCCAGCAGCGTAAAACCGGGACTTAAGAACACCGGGGAGCTGTTTTTT.

V is TRBV10-1 and J is TRBJ1-2, with D possibly matching TRBD1 (5 bases). Germline lookup yields CDR1 WNHNN and CDR2 SYGVQD (reference sequence). The CDR3 consists of 16 residues. V lost 3 bases to trimming and J lost 2 bases, with 16 bases between them. The CDR3 DNA reads as TGCGCCAGCAGTGAAGTCGGGGGGAACCCCAACTATGGCTACACCTTC. Protein: CASSEVGGNPNYGYTF.

CDR3 nucleotide sequence: TGTGCCAGCAGTTTATCAGGGGGAGACCTAACCGGGGAGCTGTTTTTT. Amino acid sequence: CASSLSGGDLTGELFF. This chain links TRBV27 with TRBJ2-2; D may be TRBD1 (6 bases). Per germline, CDR1 MNHEY and CDR2 SMNVEV (reference sequence). The CDR3 length is 16 residues. V dropped 0 bases and J dropped 5 bases, with 13 bases sitting between them.

J is TRBJ2-1 and V is TRBV11-1; D gene ambiguous. The CDR3 spans 12 residues. Trimming stripped 5 bases from V and 9 bases from J, with 11 bases between. Germline V lookup: CDR1 SGHAT, CDR2 FQDESV (reference sequence). The CDR3: CASSQEYSEQFF. CDR3 DNA: TGTGCCAGCAGCCAAGAATATAGTGAGCAGTTCTTC.

The chain joins TRBV29-1 to TRBJ2-7; the match to TRBD2 covers 7 bases. Germline CDR1 and CDR2: SQVTM and ANQGSEA. With V trimmed by 4 bases and J by 2 bases, 14 bases remained unmatched. The CDR3 contains 16 residues. The CDR3 is CSVAYLGGGIPYEQYF. As DNA, the CDR3 is TGCAGCGTTGCCTACCTTGGGGGGGGAATACCCTACGAGCAGTACTTC.

This clone was detected only once. Germline is not matched at one junction end, which may reflect a read error. V gene TRBV28 combines with J gene TRBJ2-7; 9 positions match TRBD2. Germline V gene data show CDR1 as MDHEN and CDR2 as SYDVKM. This CDR3 comprises 16 residues. The CDR3 loop is CASGLASGVGFYEQYF. The DNA of the CDR3 is TGTGCCAGCGGTTTGGCTAGCGGGGTAGGGTTCTACGAGCAGTACTTC.

This chain links TRBV27 with TRBJ2-3, with 7 bases lining up with TRBD1. CDR1 MNHEY and CDR2 SMNVEV come from the germline V gene (reference sequence). The CDR3 length is 15 residues. V shed 5 bases and J 0 bases; nucleotides not matched to a gene: 5. This chain's CDR3 is CASSLKTGSTDTQYF. In DNA form, the CDR3 reads TGTGCCAGCAGTCTCAAGACAGGGAGCACAGATACGCAGTATTTT.

V usage is TRBV7-6 and J usage is TRBJ1-1; 8 bases align to TRBD1. Germline CDR1 SGHVS, CDR2 FNYEAQ. The CDR3 extends over 15 amino acids. V was clipped by 5 bases and J by 2 bases; unmatched bases: 7. CDR3 loop: CASSPRDRLNTEAFF. The CDR3 nucleotides read TGTGCCAGCAGCCCCCGGGACAGGTTAAACACTGAAGCTTTCTTT.

The chain uses TRBV28 and TRBJ1-4, with TRBD1 as a possible D gene (5 bases). The CDR3 runs 13 residues. V was clipped by 9 bases and J by 8 bases, with 16 bases between them. Germline V gene sequence: CDR1 MDHEN, CDR2 SYDVKM. The CDR3 DNA reads as TGTGCCAGTAGGCAGGGAGGAGACGAAAAACTGTTTTTT. This encodes CASRQGGDEKLFF. Drawing the rest from reference TRBV28 and TRBJ1-4, the complete variable domain is DVKVTQSSRYLVKRTGEKVFLECVQDMDHENMFWYRQDPGLGLRLIYFSYDVKMKEKGDIPEGYSVSREKKERFSLILESASTNQTSMYLCASRQGGDEKLFFGSGTQLSVL.

The CDR3 DNA is TGCGCCAGCAGCTTGGGACAGATGACTGGAAACACCATATATTTT. Translating it yields CASSLGQMTGNTIYF. The chain combines TRBV5-1 with TRBJ1-3, with D perhaps TRBD1 (5 bases). Trimming took off 0 bases at V and 2 bases at J, with 9 bases between the two ends. CDR1 is SGHRS, CDR2 YFSETQ, per germline. The CDR3 loop spans 15 amino acids.

The J gene is TRBJ1-1, the V gene TRBV28, with unresolved D. This CDR3 is 16 amino acids long. CDR1 is MDHEN, CDR2 SYDVKM, per germline. Trimming left V 7 bases short and J 4 bases short, with 22 bases between. CDR3 DNA sequence: TGTGCCAGCATATACTCCGGGGTCCAAAGGGTCACTGAAGCTTTCTTT. Protein product: CASIYSGVQRVTEAFF.

The V call is TRBV27, the J call TRBJ2-7; 13 nucleotides match TRBD2. CDR1 MNHEY and CDR2 SMNVEV come from the germline V gene (reference sequence). The CDR3 spans 16 residues. The V segment lost 5 bases and the J segment 5 bases; nucleotides outside the gene matches: 9. The CDR3 region has the DNA TGTGCCAGCAGTACTCTACTAGCGGGAGGGCCAGACGAGCAGTACTTC. Residues: CASSTLLAGGPDEQYF.

The CDR3 DNA is TGTGCCAGCAAACGGGAGCGGGATACGCAGTATTTT. It yields the protein CASKRERDTQYF. V usage is TRBV5-4 and J usage is TRBJ2-3; D might be TRBD2 (6 bases). CDR3 length equals 12 residues. Trimming took 6 bases from V and 6 from J, leaving 11 bases between them. Germline V lookup: CDR1 SGHNT, CDR2 YYREEE (reference sequence).